This is a list of T cell receptor beta chains from one sample in a study of OX40 agonist ivuxolimab in advanced cancers. The data were produced by immunoSEQ multiplex PCR, yet TCRdb's version contains in-frame clones alone and is incomplete. The sample lists roughly 53,000 clones; less than 85% were seen once. The specimen comprised CD4+ or CD8+ T cells sorted from blood, sampled in a trial of the OX40 agonist ivuxolimab. The receptors come from an adult with an advanced solid tumor such as melanoma, head and neck, liver or kidney cancer. The CDR3 runs from the conserved cysteine through the conserved F or W. D genes are given only for firm matches.

J,D,V,DNA,CDR3
TRBJ2-3,.,TRBV2,TGTGCCAGCAACCCACAGACTAGCACAGATACGCAGTATTTT,CASNPQTSTDTQYF
TRBJ2-7,.,TRBV29-1,TGCAGCGTTGAGGGAACCTACGAGCAGTACTTC,CSVEGTYEQYF
TRBJ1-1,.,TRBV7-2,TGTGCCAGCAGCTTAGAGGGATCGACTGAAGCTTTCTTT,CASSLEGSTEAFF
TRBJ2-1,.,TRBV4-2,TGTGCCAGCAGCCTGGGACGCAACAATGAGCAGTTCTTC,CASSLGRNNEQFF
TRBJ1-5,TRBD1,TRBV18,TGTGCCAGCTCACCCCCGGGACAGGGCGGAGGACAGCCCCAGCATTTT,CASSPPGQGGGQPQHF
TRBJ1-1,.,TRBV5-1,TGCGCCAGCAGCTTGGGGGTTCCCCGGAACACTGAAGCTTTCTTT,CASSLGVPRNTEAFF
TRBJ1-2,TRBD1,TRBV5-4,TGTGCCAGCAGCTTAGCCCGGACAGGGAACTATGGCTACACCTTC,CASSLARTGNYGYTF
TRBJ2-1,TRBD1,TRBV6-1,TGTGCCAGCAGTGCCCGGGACAGACGATACAATGAGCAGTTCTTC,CASSARDRRYNEQFF
TRBJ1-1,.,TRBV7-3,TGTGCCAGCAGGGCCGGAACGAACACTGAAGCTTTCTTT,CASRAGTNTEAFF
TRBJ2-6,.,TRBV5-5,TGTGCCAGCAGCTTGGGGCGCTCTGGGGCCAACGTCCTGACTTTC,CASSLGRSGANVLTF
TRBJ2-1,TRBD2,TRBV18,TGTGCCAGCTCCTCGACTAGCGGGACTTACAATGAGCAGTTCTTC,CASSSTSGTYNEQFF
TRBJ1-5,.,TRBV19,TGTGCCAGTAGTATTCCCCTTAATCAGCCCCAGCATTTT,CASSIPLNQPQHF